The sequence of this TCR beta chain was determined in a study of cytomegalovirus exposure and HLA in healthy donors (dated by TCRdb to about 2017). Describing the broader study: The roughly 650 repertoires of the first cohort and the 120 validation repertoires were produced on the same platform, according to a later analysis. The study aimed to test whether signatures of past pathogen exposure could be identified by cataloging public T cell receptors. Along with the roughly 670-subject first cohort, a separate validation cohort of over a hundred different subjects was used. The study combined high-throughput TCR immunosequencing, statistical association of individual TCRs with disease status, and machine learning to predict cytomegalovirus infection status.

Library generation was performed with the immunoSEQ multiplex PCR assay. The study's processing was this. A statistical classification framework was built for diagnosing cytomegalovirus status from the catalog of TCR beta chain sequences. TCRdb mirrors the immuneACCESS table, restricted to in-frame sequences. Some clones are absent from its copies; in checked studies, under half trace to an unresolved V gene, and the reason for the others is unknown. The DNA gave D and trimming, while V, J and clone size come from that table. The sample contains roughly 90,000 clones, 85% of them found a single time. The top ten clonotypes cover 20% to 25% of the sample. The CDR3 measures 13 amino acids from cysteine to phenylalanine. Left in the record is the CDR3 DNA by itself, 39 bases read in frame from the first base. According to the germline V gene, CDR1 reads SGHRS and CDR2 reads YFSETQ. The trim is 3 bases for V and 5 bases for J, with a gap of 11 bases between the germline ends.

The donors were included in the validation cohort of over a hundred subjects, a group kept apart from the roughly 690-subject first cohort. Study-wide findings and limitations: Of the cluster scores, 90% to 95% were above 0 in a later analysis, which found that TCRs clustered in the first cohort also tended to co-occur in the 120 validation repertoires. In vitro tests confirmed that a few of the cytomegalovirus-associated TCR beta chains recognize cytomegalovirus antigens. A later analysis had no HLA typing for the validation cohort, so co-occurrence there was scored across all 120 or so repertoires. Cytomegalovirus status was reported to be diagnosed by the classifier with high specificity and sensitivity in both the original and validation cohorts. The study gave a list of more than 150 TCR beta chains associated with cytomegalovirus. The authors suggested that the approach could potentially be generalized to other disease states and immunological phenotypes. While some public TCRs were present in many individuals, most TCR sequences turned up only very rarely across donors.

For this clone: Its antigen is not yet known. Base qualities are not at hand, and no much larger clone is one base apart.

The sequence joins TRBV5-1 to TRBJ1-1; D gene: possibly TRBD1, on 5 matching bases. This clonotype was obtained from a man younger than 30 in good health and CMV-seropositive. The specimen sequenced was PBMCs. The nucleotide sequence reads TGCGCCAGCAGCTGGACGGGGGGGACTGAAGCTTTCTTT. It encodes CASSWTGGTEAFF.